A selection of T cell receptor beta chains follows, all from one sample in a study of blood T cells in healthy people across ages. Each CDR3 protein is one row after TCRdb ran MiXCR on the 5' RACE reads. This sample has fewer than 2 million distinct CDR3 sequences, with approximately 40% found just once. What was sequenced was blood. The origin of the receptors is a human donor in good health. Each CDR3 is given with its conserved first and last residue. A D gene is named only where the DNA matches it firmly. Size is stated for part of the rows, as once, few or many counts, or as a class when the clone is expanded.

CDR3	DNA	D	V	J	size	length
CASSQERLARQPQHF	TGCGCCAGCAGCCAAGAAAGACTCGCTCGCCAGCCCCAGCATTTT	NA	TRBV4-1	TRBJ1-5	NA	15
CSGLRISSYEQYF	TGCAGTGGGCTGCGGATCAGCTCCTACGAGCAGTACTTC	NA	TRBV20-1	TRBJ2-7	NA	13
CASSSGGREAYEQYF	TGTGCCAGCAGTTCCGGAGGGCGGGAGGCCTACGAGCAGTACTTC	TRBD2	TRBV12-3/TRBV12-4	TRBJ2-7	NA	15
CASSLEGTGHNEQFF	TGTGCCAGCAGCTTGGAAGGTACAGGGCACAATGAGCAGTTCTTC	NA	TRBV5-8	TRBJ2-1	NA	15
CASSPISNTGELFF	TGCGCCAGCAGCCCCATTTCGAACACCGGGGAGCTGTTTTTT	NA	TRBV5-1	TRBJ2-2	few	14
CAGSQELADYNEQYF	TGCGCCGGCAGCCAGGAACTAGCGGACTACAATGAGCAGTACTTC	TRBD2	TRBV4-3	TRBJ2-4	NA	15
CASSFRGTGGVGYTF	TGTGCCAGCAGTTTCAGGGGGACAGGGGGAGTGGGCTACACCTTC	TRBD1	TRBV12-3/TRBV12-4	TRBJ1-2	NA	15
CASSRGGRSYNEQFF	TGTGCCAGCAGCCGAGGGGGGAGGTCCTACAATGAGCAGTTCTTC	NA	TRBV14	TRBJ2-1	many	15
CASSPPGYGTGPFQVFGYTF	TGTGCCAGCAGTCCGCCAGGGTACGGGACGGGCCCTTTTCAAGTCTTTGGCTACACCTTC	NA	TRBV28	TRBJ1-2	NA	20
CSATQVASTDTQYF	TGCAGCGCGACCCAGGTGGCTAGCACAGATACGCAGTATTTT	NA	TRBV29-1	TRBJ2-3	few	14
CASSPQPYSQETQYF	TGTGCCAGCAGCCCCCAACCGTACTCCCAAGAGACCCAGTACTTC	NA	TRBV5-6	TRBJ2-5	few	15
CASSSQDSYGYTF	TGCGCCAGCAGCTCTCAGGACAGCTATGGCTACACCTTC	NA	TRBV5-1	TRBJ1-2	NA	13
CASSLVQGADEQFF	TGCGCCAGCAGCTTGGTGCAGGGCGCCGATGAGCAGTTCTTC	NA	TRBV5-1	TRBJ2-1	NA	14
CASSFFGGEETQYF	TGTGCCAGCAGCTTTTTTGGGGGAGAAGAGACCCAGTACTTC	NA	TRBV7-9	TRBJ2-5	few	14
CASSARTGDAEAFF	TGCGCCAGCAGCGCCAGGACGGGAGATGCTGAAGCTTTCTTT	NA	TRBV4-1	TRBJ1-1	few	14
CASTSSLETQYF	TGTGCCAGTACAAGCTCCCTGGAGACCCAGTACTTC	NA	TRBV19	TRBJ2-5	few	12
CASSPLTDNYGYTF	TGCGCCAGCAGCCCCTTGACCGATAACTATGGCTACACCTTC	NA	TRBV5-1	TRBJ1-2	NA	14
CASSLLGIGDTDTQYF	TGTGCCAGCAGCTTACTTGGTATCGGGGATACAGATACGCAGTATTTT	NA	TRBV7-2	TRBJ2-3	few	16
CASSPYVAGPGANVLTF	TGTGCCAGCTCACCTTATGTTGCGGGACCTGGGGCCAACGTCCTGACTTTC	NA	TRBV18	TRBJ2-6	once	17
CASSLYEVEQEWETQYF	TGTGCCAGCAGCTTATACGAAGTGGAGCAGGAATGGGAGACCCAGTACTTC	NA	TRBV11-2	TRBJ2-5	few	17
CASTKGPGGNEQFF	TGTGCCAGCACCAAGGGACCGGGGGGCAATGAGCAGTTCTTC	TRBD2	TRBV6-5	TRBJ2-1	few	14
CASSQDRGQGGGYTF	TGTGCCAGCAGCCAAGATCGCGGTCAGGGGGGCGGCTACACCTTC	TRBD1	TRBV4-2	TRBJ1-2	NA	15
CASSSLAGAPINIQYF	TGTGCCAGCAGCTCCCTAGCGGGGGCGCCCATTAACATTCAGTACTTC	TRBD2	TRBV7-2	TRBJ2-4	NA	16
CASSYGFHIPGDTEAFF	TGTGCCAGCAGTTACGGTTTCCATATTCCGGGGGACACTGAAGCTTTCTTT	NA	TRBV6-6	TRBJ1-1	few	17
CSASRTPSTDTQYF	TGCAGTGCTTCCCGGACACCTAGCACAGATACGCAGTATTTT	NA	TRBV20-1	TRBJ2-3	NA	14
CSVVSFPPDSSNYGYTF	TGCAGCGTTGTTTCGTTTCCGCCGGACAGCAGTAACTATGGCTACACCTTC	NA	TRBV29-1	TRBJ1-2	NA	17
CASRERTGDNQPQHF	TGTGCCAGCAGGGAGCGGACAGGGGACAATCAGCCCCAGCATTTT	TRBD1	TRBV12-3/TRBV12-4	TRBJ1-5	NA	15
CSVEPEEGYSNQPQHF	TGCAGCGTTGAGCCAGAGGAAGGATATAGCAATCAGCCCCAGCATTTT	NA	TRBV29-1	TRBJ1-5	few	16
CAISGAGGRNEQFF	TGTGCCATCAGCGGAGCGGGGGGGCGGAATGAGCAGTTCTTC	TRBD2	TRBV10-3	TRBJ2-1	NA	14
CASSSRPTINYGYTF	TGTGCCAGCAGCTCCCGCCCAACGATTAACTATGGCTACACCTTC	NA	TRBV7-2	TRBJ1-2	NA	15
CSASGSVYQETQYF	TGCAGTGCTAGCGGTTCGGTTTACCAAGAGACCCAGTACTTC	NA	TRBV20-1	TRBJ2-5	NA	14
CASSWTVNRPQHF	TGTGCCAGCAGTTGGACAGTCAATCGGCCCCAGCATTTT	NA	TRBV12-3/TRBV12-4	TRBJ1-5	NA	13